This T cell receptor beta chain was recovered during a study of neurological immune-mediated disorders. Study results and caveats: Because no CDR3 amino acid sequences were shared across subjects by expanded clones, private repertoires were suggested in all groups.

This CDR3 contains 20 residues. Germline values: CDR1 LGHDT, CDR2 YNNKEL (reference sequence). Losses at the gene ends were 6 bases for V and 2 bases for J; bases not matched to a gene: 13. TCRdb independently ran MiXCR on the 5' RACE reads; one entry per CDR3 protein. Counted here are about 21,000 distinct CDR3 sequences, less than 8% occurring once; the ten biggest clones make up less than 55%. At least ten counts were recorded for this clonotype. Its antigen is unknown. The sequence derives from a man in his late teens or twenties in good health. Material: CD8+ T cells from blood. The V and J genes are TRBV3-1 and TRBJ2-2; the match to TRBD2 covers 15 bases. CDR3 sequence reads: CASSPYGTSGGTANTGELFF. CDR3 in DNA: TGTGCCAGCAGTCCTTACGGGACTAGCGGGGGGACAGCCAACACCGGGGAGCTGTTTTTT.